The rows below give T cell receptor beta chains drawn from one sample of a study of blood T cell repertoires in COVID-19. Sequencing used immunoSEQ multiplex PCR; TCRdb keeps in-frame clones, though not all of them. The sample lists about 150,000 clones, 75% to 85% occurring once. The source material was peripheral blood. The receptors originated from a man aged 60 to 75 with acute or convalescent COVID-19. Each CDR3 is given with its conserved first and last residue. Each record gives: D gene, J gene, V gene, clone size, CDR3 protein, CDR3 DNA. D genes are given only for firm matches. Clone size, where shown, is once, few, many, or a class for clones that have expanded.

d_call: .; j_call: TRBJ2-7; v_call: TRBV5-1; clone_size: .; cdr3_aa: CASSWGGPQTSYEQYF; cdr3_nt: TGCGCCAGCAGCTGGGGGGGCCCGCAAACCTCCTACGAGCAGTACTTC
d_call: TRBD2; j_call: TRBJ2-3; v_call: TRBV6-5; clone_size: .; cdr3_aa: CASRTSGSRGDTQYF; cdr3_nt: TGTGCCAGCAGAACCAGCGGGAGCAGAGGAGATACGCAGTATTTT
d_call: TRBD1; j_call: TRBJ1-1; v_call: TRBV7-9; clone_size: few; cdr3_aa: CASIHRGGITEAFF; cdr3_nt: TGTGCCAGCATCCACAGGGGCGGAATCACTGAAGCTTTCTTT
d_call: .; j_call: TRBJ1-3; v_call: TRBV28; clone_size: .; cdr3_aa: CASSSFRTDRSGNTIYF; cdr3_nt: TGTGCCAGCAGTTCTTTCCGGACAGACCGCTCTGGAAACACCATATATTTT
d_call: .; j_call: TRBJ1-1; v_call: TRBV9; clone_size: .; cdr3_aa: CASSVGSRDVNTEAFF; cdr3_nt: TGTGCCAGCAGCGTAGGGAGCAGGGATGTTAACACTGAAGCTTTCTTT
d_call: .; j_call: TRBJ1-4; v_call: TRBV7-2; clone_size: .; cdr3_aa: CASSLTGPGEKLFF; cdr3_nt: TGTGCCAGCAGCTTAACAGGTCCAGGAGAAAAACTGTTTTTT
d_call: TRBD1; j_call: TRBJ1-5; v_call: TRBV6-2/TRBV6-3; clone_size: .; cdr3_aa: CASSDRGGNQPQHF; cdr3_nt: TGTGCCAGCAGTGACAGGGGAGGCAATCAGCCCCAGCATTTT
d_call: TRBD1; j_call: TRBJ1-2; v_call: TRBV19; clone_size: .; cdr3_aa: CASKGGANYGYTF; cdr3_nt: TGTGCCAGTAAAGGGGGCGCGAACTATGGCTACACCTTC
d_call: TRBD1; j_call: TRBJ1-2; v_call: TRBV5-6; clone_size: once; cdr3_aa: CASRLWTGLYGYTF; cdr3_nt: TGTGCCAGCAGGTTATGGACAGGTCTCTATGGCTACACCTTC
d_call: TRBD1; j_call: TRBJ1-2; v_call: TRBV12-3/TRBV12-4; clone_size: few; cdr3_aa: CAIVQGAGGYTF; cdr3_nt: TGTGCCATCGTGCAGGGGGCCGGAGGCTACACCTTC
d_call: TRBD1; j_call: TRBJ1-1; v_call: TRBV6-1; clone_size: .; cdr3_aa: CASSEGLVGQGSNTEAFF; cdr3_nt: TGTGCCAGCAGTGAAGGATTAGTTGGACAGGGATCAAACACTGAAGCTTTCTTT
d_call: TRBD1; j_call: TRBJ1-6; v_call: TRBV4-1; clone_size: .; cdr3_aa: CASSLMGQGFRDSPLHF; cdr3_nt: TGCGCCAGCAGCCTTATGGGACAGGGATTTCGGGATTCACCCCTCCACTTT
d_call: .; j_call: TRBJ1-5; v_call: TRBV6-5; clone_size: .; cdr3_aa: CASSLGRDQPQHF; cdr3_nt: TGTGCCAGCAGCTTAGGGAGGGATCAGCCCCAGCATTTT
d_call: TRBD1; j_call: TRBJ1-2; v_call: TRBV30; clone_size: few; cdr3_aa: CAWSRDRPYGYTF; cdr3_nt: TGTGCCTGGAGTCGGGACAGACCCTATGGCTACACCTTC
d_call: .; j_call: TRBJ2-5; v_call: TRBV19; clone_size: few; cdr3_aa: CASKGAAGTETQYF; cdr3_nt: TGTGCCAGTAAGGGGGCAGCGGGCACGGAGACCCAGTACTTC
d_call: .; j_call: TRBJ1-5; v_call: TRBV7-2; clone_size: .; cdr3_aa: CASSPFARQFNQPQHF; cdr3_nt: TGTGCCAGCAGCCCCTTCGCCCGACAGTTCAATCAGCCCCAGCATTTT
d_call: TRBD1; j_call: TRBJ1-4; v_call: TRBV6-5; clone_size: few; cdr3_aa: CASRRDSSLQKLFF; cdr3_nt: TGTGCCAGCAGGAGGGACAGTTCGCTTCAAAAACTGTTTTTT
d_call: .; j_call: TRBJ2-7; v_call: TRBV6-5; clone_size: .; cdr3_aa: CATRPGVAYEQYF; cdr3_nt: TGTGCCACACGACCAGGGGTAGCCTACGAGCAGTACTTC
d_call: .; j_call: TRBJ2-1; v_call: TRBV7-3; clone_size: .; cdr3_aa: CASSPMRGRRHNNEQFF; cdr3_nt: TGTGCCAGCAGCCCTATGCGGGGCAGACGGCACAACAATGAGCAGTTCTTC
d_call: TRBD1; j_call: TRBJ1-2; v_call: TRBV19; clone_size: .; cdr3_aa: CASSIAPRQGLGYGYTF; cdr3_nt: TGTGCCAGTAGTATCGCCCCCCGACAGGGGCTAGGCTATGGCTACACCTTC
d_call: TRBD2; j_call: TRBJ2-5; v_call: TRBV7-7; clone_size: .; cdr3_aa: CASSFLLAGEQETQYF; cdr3_nt: TGTGCCAGCAGCTTTCTCTTAGCGGGGGAGCAAGAGACCCAGTACTTC
d_call: .; j_call: TRBJ1-1; v_call: TRBV7-2; clone_size: .; cdr3_aa: CASSLNTGRTEAFF; cdr3_nt: TGTGCCAGCAGCCTAAATACAGGGCGTACTGAAGCTTTCTTT
d_call: .; j_call: TRBJ1-2; v_call: TRBV10-3; clone_size: .; cdr3_aa: CAISDQSYGYTF; cdr3_nt: TGTGCCATCAGTGACCAATCCTATGGCTACACCTTC
d_call: .; j_call: TRBJ2-3; v_call: TRBV7-2; clone_size: .; cdr3_aa: CASSFGVQTDTQYF; cdr3_nt: TGTGCCAGCAGCTTCGGGGTACAGACAGATACGCAGTATTTT
d_call: TRBD1; j_call: TRBJ1-1; v_call: TRBV6-5; clone_size: .; cdr3_aa: CASSYGTGGTEAFF; cdr3_nt: TGTGCCAGCAGTTACGGCACAGGGGGAACTGAAGCTTTCTTT
d_call: TRBD1; j_call: TRBJ1-1; v_call: TRBV6-2/TRBV6-3; clone_size: once; cdr3_aa: CASSYPEGAAATEAFF; cdr3_nt: TGTGCCAGCAGTTACCCCGAGGGGGCGGCCGCCACTGAAGCTTTCTTT
d_call: TRBD2; j_call: TRBJ2-2; v_call: TRBV12-3/TRBV12-4; clone_size: .; cdr3_aa: CASSGTSAGELFF; cdr3_nt: TGTGCCAGCAGCGGGACTAGCGCCGGGGAGCTGTTTTTT
d_call: TRBD1; j_call: TRBJ2-3; v_call: TRBV4-2; clone_size: .; cdr3_aa: CASSQVPGTGGARDTDTQYF; cdr3_nt: TGTGCCAGCAGCCAAGTTCCAGGGACAGGGGGCGCCAGGGACACAGATACGCAGTATTTT
d_call: .; j_call: TRBJ2-1; v_call: TRBV10-3; clone_size: .; cdr3_aa: CAIRDVGASYNEQFF; cdr3_nt: TGTGCCATCAGGGACGTGGGGGCCTCCTACAATGAGCAGTTCTTC
d_call: .; j_call: TRBJ1-2; v_call: TRBV28; clone_size: .; cdr3_aa: CASSWTDSRYGYTF; cdr3_nt: TGTGCCAGCAGTTGGACAGACTCTAGGTATGGCTACACCTTC
d_call: .; j_call: TRBJ2-6; v_call: TRBV29-1; clone_size: .; cdr3_aa: CSVTASSYSGANVLTF; cdr3_nt: TGCAGCGTAACAGCCAGTTCGTATTCTGGGGCCAACGTCCTGACTTTC
d_call: TRBD2; j_call: TRBJ2-7; v_call: TRBV7-8; clone_size: .; cdr3_aa: CASSAGLAGEQYF; cdr3_nt: TGTGCCAGCAGCGCTGGACTAGCGGGAGAGCAGTACTTC
d_call: TRBD1; j_call: TRBJ1-2; v_call: TRBV7-8; clone_size: few; cdr3_aa: CASSVTQGARPNYGYTF; cdr3_nt: TGTGCCAGCAGCGTGACACAGGGGGCGCGACCTAACTATGGCTACACCTTC
d_call: TRBD1; j_call: TRBJ2-3; v_call: TRBV27; clone_size: .; cdr3_aa: CASGFAGGAGDTQYF; cdr3_nt: TGTGCCAGCGGTTTTGCAGGGGGCGCGGGGGATACGCAGTATTTT
d_call: .; j_call: TRBJ1-2; v_call: TRBV6-5; clone_size: few; cdr3_aa: CASSYLGRDGYTF; cdr3_nt: TGTGCCAGCAGTTACCTAGGGAGGGATGGCTACACCTTC
d_call: .; j_call: TRBJ2-1; v_call: TRBV5-4; clone_size: .; cdr3_aa: CASSLEAGAHNEQFF; cdr3_nt: TGTGCCAGCAGCTTGGAGGCAGGGGCCCACAATGAGCAGTTCTTC
d_call: TRBD2; j_call: TRBJ2-1; v_call: TRBV19; clone_size: .; cdr3_aa: CASGSGRGYNEQFF; cdr3_nt: TGTGCCAGCGGCAGCGGGAGGGGGTACAATGAGCAGTTCTTC
d_call: TRBD1; j_call: TRBJ2-3; v_call: TRBV5-1; clone_size: .; cdr3_aa: CASSKGQGVDGTDTQYF; cdr3_nt: TGCGCCAGCAGCAAGGGACAGGGGGTGGATGGCACAGATACGCAGTATTTT
d_call: TRBD1; j_call: TRBJ1-5; v_call: TRBV30; clone_size: .; cdr3_aa: CAWSVRATGNQPQHF; cdr3_nt: TGTGCCTGGAGTGTAAGAGCGACAGGGAATCAGCCCCAGCATTTT
d_call: TRBD1; j_call: TRBJ1-5; v_call: TRBV7-2; clone_size: .; cdr3_aa: CASSRQGISNQPQHF; cdr3_nt: TGTGCCAGCAGCAGACAGGGGATTAGCAATCAGCCCCAGCATTTT
d_call: TRBD1; j_call: TRBJ1-5; v_call: TRBV30; clone_size: .; cdr3_aa: CAWSVPLTRQGGNQPQHF; cdr3_nt: TGTGCCTGGAGTGTTCCCCTTACTAGACAGGGTGGCAATCAGCCCCAGCATTTT
d_call: TRBD1; j_call: TRBJ1-3; v_call: TRBV10-3; clone_size: .; cdr3_aa: CAIRTRGTGSHTIYF; cdr3_nt: TGTGCCATCAGAACCCGGGGGACAGGATCCCACACCATATATTTT
d_call: TRBD1; j_call: TRBJ1-4; v_call: TRBV5-1; clone_size: .; cdr3_aa: CASSPRTGTEKLFF; cdr3_nt: TGCGCCAGCAGCCCCCGGACAGGGACTGAAAAACTGTTTTTT
d_call: .; j_call: TRBJ2-2; v_call: TRBV11-2; clone_size: .; cdr3_aa: CASSSNTGPNTGELFF; cdr3_nt: TGTGCCAGCAGCTCGAACACAGGCCCAAACACCGGGGAGCTGTTTTTT
d_call: TRBD2; j_call: TRBJ2-7; v_call: TRBV9; clone_size: once; cdr3_aa: CASSEGLANSYEQYF; cdr3_nt: TGTGCCAGCAGTGAGGGACTAGCGAACTCCTACGAGCAGTACTTC
d_call: .; j_call: TRBJ2-1; v_call: TRBV5-1; clone_size: .; cdr3_aa: CASSSPSANEQFF; cdr3_nt: TGCGCCAGCAGCTCCCCTAGCGCCAATGAGCAGTTCTTC
d_call: .; j_call: TRBJ2-2; v_call: TRBV3-1/TRBV3-2; clone_size: few; cdr3_aa: CASSQPGRHTGELFF; cdr3_nt: TGTGCCAGCAGCCAACCCGGGAGACACACCGGGGAGCTGTTTTTT
d_call: .; j_call: TRBJ1-2; v_call: TRBV5-8; clone_size: .; cdr3_aa: CASNQPPPQDIYGYTF; cdr3_nt: TGTGCCAGCAACCAACCTCCCCCGCAGGACATCTATGGCTACACCTTC